Described below is a single T cell receptor beta chain sequence and its context. The sample belongs to a study of blood T cell repertoires in COVID-19. The overall study: Acute-phase and convalescent COVID-19 samples originated in the United States, Italy and Spain.

Trimming removed 3 bases at V and 3 bases at J, with 9 bases between. Germline CDR1 is SNHLY and CDR2 is FYNNEI. The CDR3 is 13 amino acids. Some clones are missing from TCRdb's copy, which holds only in-frame ones; the method was immunoSEQ multiplex PCR. The data show about 330,000 clones, approximately 85% seen once. This sequence was found in a human donor in a cohort sampled during active COVID-19. The chain uses TRBV2 and TRBJ2-7; maybe TRBD2 (5 bases). The sample taken for sequencing was peripheral blood. The chain's CDR3 is CASSEEAVYEQYF. CDR3 DNA: TGTGCCAGCAGTGAGGAGGCAGTCTACGAGCAGTACTTC. Variable domain in full (rest from reference TRBV2 and TRBJ2-7): EPEVTQTPSHQVTQMGQEVILRCVPISNHLYFYWYRQILGQKVEFLVSFYNNEISEKSEIFDDQFSVERPDGSNFTLKIRSTKLEDSAMYFCASSEEAVYEQYFGPGTRLTVT.